The rows below give T cell receptor beta chains drawn from one sample of a study of blood T cell repertoires in COVID-19. Profiled with immunoSEQ multiplex PCR; TCRdb holds only in-frame clones, not every one. Here the sample spans over 400,000 clones, approximately 83% being singletons. The specimen sequenced was peripheral blood. The receptors stem from a human donor in a cohort sampled during active COVID-19. The CDR3 runs from the conserved cysteine through the conserved F or W. Fields, in order: D gene, J gene, V gene, clone size, CDR3 DNA, CDR3 protein. D genes are given only for firm matches. Size is omitted from some rows. Given values are once, few, many or a class for expanded clones.

>-|TRBJ1-5|TRBV2|-
TGTGCCAGCAGCCCAGGGACTAAGGATCAGCCCCAGCATTTT
CASSPGTKDQPQHF
>TRBD2|TRBJ2-1|TRBV12-5|-
TGTGCTAGTGGTTTGCCCTCACTAGAGGGAGGGGAGCAGTTCTTC
CASGLPSLEGGEQFF
>-|TRBJ2-5|TRBV11-2|-
TGTGCCAGCAGCCCGCTCACAGGTTTGACCCAGTACTTC
CASSPLTGLTQYF
>-|TRBJ2-7|TRBV3-1/TRBV3-2|-
TGTGCCAGCAGCCAACCAGGATCCTACGAGCAGTACTTC
CASSQPGSYEQYF
>-|TRBJ1-2|TRBV30|few
TGTGCCTGGACAAGGGACATCTACCTAGGGGGTGGCTACACCTTC
CAWTRDIYLGGGYTF
>TRBD2|TRBJ2-1|TRBV6-6|-
TGTGCCAGCAGACCCAGTAGCGGGCGGAATGAGCAGTTCTTC
CASRPSSGRNEQFF
>-|TRBJ1-1|TRBV3-1/TRBV3-2|once
TGTGCCAGCAGCCAAGGGGGGGAGCAAGCTTTCTTT
CASSQGGEQAFF
>TRBD1|TRBJ2-7|TRBV5-1|-
TGCGCCAGCAGACCCCGGACAGGGAACTCCTACGAGCAGTACTTC
CASRPRTGNSYEQYF
>-|TRBJ1-5|TRBV27|once
TGTGCCAGCAGTCGGGAACGGGGAGCGGTGCAGCCCCAGCATTTT
CASSRERGAVQPQHF
>-|TRBJ1-1|TRBV29-1|-
TGCAGCGTTGAGGCAAGTTCCATGAACACTGAAGCTTTCTTT
CSVEASSMNTEAFF
>-|TRBJ2-1|TRBV24-1|-
TGTGCCACCAGCGCGGCGAGTTCCTACAATGAGCAGTTCTTC
CATSAASSYNEQFF
>-|TRBJ2-3|TRBV11-1|once
TGTGCCAGCCGCCCTTCAATGCGGGATACGCAGTATTTT
CASRPSMRDTQYF
>-|TRBJ1-5|TRBV19|once
TGTGCCACCGGGGAGGTATGGCCCCAGCATTTT
CATGEVWPQHF
>-|TRBJ1-2|TRBV2|-
TGTGCCAGCAGTCCCCTCGGGGGGGGCTTTGGCTACACCTTC
CASSPLGGGFGYTF
>TRBD1|TRBJ2-7|TRBV9|-
TGTGCCAGCAGCGTCCGGACAGGGTCCACCTACGAGCAGTACTTC
CASSVRTGSTYEQYF
>TRBD2|TRBJ2-2|TRBV2|-
TGTGCCAGCAGTGAAATTAGTGGCGGGAGGTTTACCGGGGAGCTGTTTTTT
CASSEISGGRFTGELFF
>-|TRBJ1-2|TRBV15|-
TGTGCCACCAGCAGAGGGGCAGCCCGTGCTGGCTACACCTTC
CATSRGAARAGYTF
>-|TRBJ1-1|TRBV5-1|-
TGCGCCAGCAGCCGCTCAGGGGCCTCGGACACTGAAGCTTTCTTT
CASSRSGASDTEAFF
>TRBD2|TRBJ2-3|TRBV7-3|-
TGTGCCAGCAGCTTAAAAGGGACTAGCGGGACCACAGATACGCAGTATTTT
CASSLKGTSGTTDTQYF
>-|TRBJ2-5|TRBV28|-
TGTGCCAGCAGTTTATCCGACAGTCAAGAGACCCAGTACTTC
CASSLSDSQETQYF
>TRBD2|TRBJ2-7|TRBV7-3|-
TGTGCCAGCAGCTTAGGCCGGGGGGAATTATACGAGCAGTACTTC
CASSLGRGELYEQYF
>TRBD1|TRBJ2-1|TRBV11-1|-
TGTGCCAGCAGCTTAGCGGGACAGTACAATGAGCAGTTCTTC
CASSLAGQYNEQFF
>TRBD1|TRBJ1-6|TRBV28|-
TGTGCCAGTAAGTGGACAGGGAGTGCCTCGTATTCACCCCTCCACTTT
CASKWTGSASYSPLHF
>TRBD1|TRBJ2-1|TRBV7-6|-
TGTGCCAGCAGCCCAACCGCGGGACAGGGAGCGAATGAGCAGTTCTTC
CASSPTAGQGANEQFF
>TRBD1|TRBJ1-2|TRBV3-1/TRBV3-2|-
TGTGCCAGCAGCCCGTCGACAGGGGGAGACTATGGCTACACCTTC
CASSPSTGGDYGYTF
>-|TRBJ2-5|TRBV21-1|once
TGTGCCAGCAGCAAAGGCGTAGCGGGGAGGGGACAAGAGACCCAGTACTTC
CASSKGVAGRGQETQYF
>TRBD2|TRBJ2-3|TRBV19|once
TGTGCCAGTAGTCGACGGCTAGCGGGAGATGAGGATACGCAGTATTTT
CASSRRLAGDEDTQYF
>-|TRBJ2-1|TRBV15|-
TGTGCCACCAGCAGAGAGGGGCGCAATGAGCAGTTCTTC
CATSREGRNEQFF
>-|TRBJ2-1|TRBV12-3/TRBV12-4|-
TGTGCCAGCAGTTCCGAACTAGCTCCGGGGTTCTTC
CASSSELAPGFF
>-|TRBJ1-5|TRBV24-1|-
TGTGCCACCAGTCGCGAGACCAGGGGCAATCAGCCCCAGCATTTT
CATSRETRGNQPQHF
>-|TRBJ1-3|TRBV9|-
TGTGCCAGCAGCGTAGACTGGACTCAGCCAAACACCATATATTTT
CASSVDWTQPNTIYF
>-|TRBJ1-4|TRBV10-3|-
TGTGCCATCAGCCTTGGGACTTCAACTAATGAAAAACTGTTTTTT
CAISLGTSTNEKLFF
>-|TRBJ1-1|TRBV19|once
TGTGCCAGTAGTACGACGGGGAGGAACACTGAAGCTTTCTTT
CASSTTGRNTEAFF
>TRBD2|TRBJ2-1|TRBV19|-
TGTGCCAGTAGTATCGGACTAGCCCCATCCAATGAGCAGTTCTTC
CASSIGLAPSNEQFF
>-|TRBJ1-1|TRBV30|-
TGTGCCTGGAGTTATGCTGGGGCTAGAAACACTGAAGCTTTCTTT
CAWSYAGARNTEAFF
>-|TRBJ2-3|TRBV3-1/TRBV3-2|-
TGTGCCAGCAGCCAAGGGGGGGGCACAGATACGCAGTATTTT
CASSQGGGTDTQYF
>-|TRBJ2-7|TRBV7-9|-
TGTGCCAGCACCCCGACCGGGGGAGCTTTAAACGAGCAGTACTTC
CASTPTGGALNEQYF
>TRBD1|TRBJ1-1|TRBV4-1|-
TGCGCCAGCAGCCAAGCTGGGGACAGGGGGAACACTGAAGCTTTCTTT
CASSQAGDRGNTEAFF